This is a list of T cell receptor beta chains from one sample in a study of T-cell reconstitution after alpha-beta-depleted transplantation in children. TCRdb reanalysed the PCR reads using MiXCR and keeps one entry per CDR3 protein. The table has around 800,000 distinct CDR3 sequences, roughly 15% seen once; the top ten hold around 5%. The sequenced sample was PBMCs, mostly from graft donor cells, obtained 360 days after TCRalphabeta/CD19-depleted stem cell transplant. These receptors were obtained from a male patient under 18 who had a stem cell transplant for acute lymphoblastic leukemia, so the T cells may come from the graft donor. Both conserved end residues are part of each CDR3. A D gene is named only where the DNA matches it firmly. Expanded clones get a size class; other rows say once, few or many, or leave the size out.

-	TRBV7-9	-	TRBJ2-3	CASSPKSQDTQYF	TGTGCCAGCAGCCCGAAAAGTCAAGATACGCAGTATTTT
many	TRBV29-1	-	TRBJ2-3	CSAFQLTDTQYF	TGCAGCGCCTTCCAACTGACAGATACGCAGTATTTT
once	TRBV7-6	-	TRBJ2-5	CASSFGRLGETQYF	TGTGCCAGCAGCTTCGGACGGCTGGGGGAGACCCAGTACTTC
-	TRBV11-2	TRBD2	TRBJ2-1	CASSLVASGVYNEQFF	TGTGCCAGCAGCTTAGTGGCTAGCGGGGTTTACAATGAGCAGTTCTTC
-	TRBV20-1	-	TRBJ2-1	CSAFPRDFYLNEQFF	TGCAGTGCTTTCCCCCGGGACTTCTACCTCAATGAGCAGTTCTTC
many	TRBV9	TRBD2	TRBJ2-5	CASSVLAGGAETQYF	TGTGCCAGCAGCGTGTTAGCGGGAGGAGCAGAGACCCAGTACTTC
many	TRBV5-1	-	TRBJ2-5	CASSPRTVQETQYF	TGCGCCAGCAGCCCTCGGACAGTCCAAGAGACCCAGTACTTC
few	TRBV27	TRBD2	TRBJ2-1	CATEGGSGYNEQFF	TGTGCCACGGAAGGCGGGAGCGGGTACAATGAGCAGTTCTTC
few	TRBV30	-	TRBJ2-1	CAWSYRVLYNEQFF	TGTGCCTGGAGTTACAGGGTACTCTACAATGAGCAGTTCTTC
-	TRBV2	-	TRBJ1-1	CASQEMNTEAFF	TGTGCCAGTCAGGAGATGAACACTGAAGCTTTCTTT
many	TRBV3-1	-	TRBJ1-1	CASSQVGAGAFF	TGTGCCAGCAGCCAAGTAGGAGCTGGGGCTTTCTTT
-	TRBV12-3/TRBV12-4	-	TRBJ2-3	CASSFLLADTQYF	TGTGCCAGCAGTTTTTTACTGGCAGATACGCAGTATTTT
-	TRBV2	-	TRBJ2-5	CASSADGIGLETQYF	TGTGCCAGCAGTGCAGACGGGATTGGTTTAGAGACCCAGTACTTC
-	TRBV7-6	-	TRBJ2-7	CASSGEALEQYF	TGTGCCAGCAGCGGAGAGGCTCTCGAGCAGTACTTC
few	TRBV18	-	TRBJ2-2	CASSPKQGGTGELFF	TGTGCCAGCTCACCGAAACAGGGCGGCACCGGGGAGCTGTTTTTT
-	TRBV7-6	-	TRBJ2-7	CASSSLIGTLTYEQYF	TGTGCCAGCAGCTCCTTGATAGGGACCCTAACCTACGAGCAGTACTTC
-	TRBV7-2	-	TRBJ2-5	CASSLEGHLEETQYF	TGTGCCAGCAGCTTAGAGGGACACTTAGAAGAGACCCAGTACTTC
-	TRBV25-1	-	TRBJ1-6	CAAGNSPLHF	TGTGCCGCGGGGAATTCACCCCTCCACTTT
many	TRBV21-1	-	TRBJ2-3	CASSKTSGSTDTQYF	TGTGCCAGCAGCAAGACTAGCGGCAGCACAGATACGCAGTATTTT
many	TRBV7-2	TRBD2	TRBJ2-1	CASSSRTSGYNEQFF	TGTGCCAGCAGCTCTCGGACTAGCGGTTACAATGAGCAGTTCTTC
few	TRBV7-6	-	TRBJ2-7	CASSPPGGAGSYEQYF	TGTGCCAGCAGCCCGCCCGGAGGAGCGGGTTCCTACGAGCAGTACTTC
-	TRBV7-9	-	TRBJ1-1	CASSFTGATEAFF	TGTGCCAGCAGCTTTACGGGGGCCACTGAAGCTTTCTTT
many	TRBV2	TRBD2	TRBJ2-1	CASWGLAGMNEQFF	TGTGCCAGTTGGGGACTAGCGGGAATGAATGAGCAGTTCTTC
many	TRBV5-1	-	TRBJ1-3	CASSFFPHGTAVGTIYF	TGCGCCAGCAGTTTTTTTCCCCATGGGACGGCCGTCGGCACCATATATTTT
many	TRBV10-3	-	TRBJ2-7	CATAVLDTSYEQYF	TGTGCCACCGCAGTACTGGACACCTCCTACGAGCAGTACTTC
-	TRBV5-1	TRBD2	TRBJ2-1	CASEVVAGSSYNEQFF	TGCGCCAGCGAGGTAGTAGCGGGGAGCTCCTACAATGAGCAGTTCTTC
-	TRBV20-1	-	TRBJ2-4	CSASPGIIAKNIQYF	TGCAGTGCGTCACCCGGAATTATAGCCAAAAACATTCAGTACTTC
few	TRBV6-5	-	TRBJ2-1	CASSYGAQVYYNEQFF	TGTGCCAGCAGTTATGGGGCCCAGGTGTACTACAATGAGCAGTTCTTC
few	TRBV4-1	TRBD2	TRBJ2-1	CASSQDSGTSGSHEQFF	TGCGCCAGCAGCCAAGATAGCGGGACTAGCGGGAGTCATGAGCAGTTCTTC
many	TRBV5-1	TRBD2	TRBJ2-7	CASSLLPSGSSYEQYF	TGCGCCAGCAGCCTACTACCTAGCGGGAGCAGCTACGAGCAGTACTTC
few	TRBV15	-	TRBJ2-3	CATSRVSNQGWRTDTQYF	TGTGCCACCAGCAGAGTCTCCAACCAGGGGTGGCGCACAGATACGCAGTATTTT
few	TRBV5-5	-	TRBJ2-7	CASSLIGGEQYF	TGTGCCAGCAGCTTGATAGGGGGTGAGCAGTACTTC
-	TRBV30	-	TRBJ2-3	CAWSLSSTDTQYF	TGTGCCTGGAGTCTTTCCAGCACAGATACGCAGTATTTT
few	TRBV12-3/TRBV12-4	TRBD2	TRBJ2-2	CASSFGLAGGPSRRNTGELFF	TGTGCCAGCAGTTTCGGACTAGCGGGAGGGCCTTCGAGGAGAAACACCGGGGAGCTGTTTTTT
once	TRBV11-2	-	TRBJ2-7	CASSLVGGTGQIYEQYF	TGTGCCAGCAGCTTAGTCGGAGGAACAGGCCAAATCTACGAGCAGTACTTC
few	TRBV12-3/TRBV12-4	-	TRBJ2-2	CASKLGLSTGELFF	TGTGCCAGCAAACTAGGACTGAGCACCGGGGAGCTGTTTTTT
many	TRBV12-3/TRBV12-4	-	TRBJ2-2	CASSFRGGRITGELFF	TGTGCCAGCAGTTTTCGCGGGGGCCGTATCACCGGGGAGCTGTTTTTT
many	TRBV20-1	TRBD2	TRBJ2-3	CSARDLPSGWTSTDTQYF	TGCAGTGCTAGAGATCTGCCTAGCGGGTGGACTAGCACAGATACGCAGTATTTT
once	TRBV4-1	-	TRBJ2-7	CASSQATHTRGYEQYF	TGCGCCAGCAGCCAAGCTACCCACACTAGGGGCTACGAGCAGTACTTC
many	TRBV5-1	TRBD2	TRBJ2-1	CASSLILAGNNEQFF	TGCGCCAGCAGCTTGATACTAGCGGGAAACAATGAGCAGTTCTTC
-	TRBV5-1	-	TRBJ2-7	CASSGTPGDSTYEQYF	TGCGCCAGCAGCGGGACCCCGGGAGACTCGACCTACGAGCAGTACTTC
-	TRBV4-1	-	TRBJ2-5	CASSQTDETQYF	TGCGCCAGCAGCCAGACTGACGAGACCCAGTACTTC
-	TRBV2	TRBD1	TRBJ1-2	CASSERERGHGYTF	TGTGCCAGCAGTGAGCGGGAGAGGGGGCATGGCTACACCTTC
few	TRBV27	-	TRBJ1-6	CASSASILNSPLHF	TGTGCCAGCAGTGCTTCCATCTTAAATTCACCCCTCCACTTT
-	TRBV2	TRBD2	TRBJ2-5	CASSNAGEETQYF	TGTGCCAGCAGTAATGCGGGAGAGGAGACCCAGTACTTC
few	TRBV7-7	-	TRBJ2-3	CASSPASWEQADTQYF	TGTGCCAGCAGCCCGGCCTCGTGGGAGCAGGCAGATACGCAGTATTTT
few	TRBV7-2	-	TRBJ1-1	CASGQVAEAFF	TGTGCCAGCGGCCAGGTCGCTGAAGCTTTCTTT